This is a list of T cell receptor beta chains from one sample in a study of blood T cell repertoires in COVID-19. TCRdb keeps only in-frame clones here, not all; method: immunoSEQ multiplex PCR. Of more than 80,000 clones in the sample, roughly 83% are singletons; the top ten hold approximately 34%. The source material was peripheral blood. Receptors were obtained from a woman of 80 years or more with active or convalescent COVID-19. CDR3s include the opening cysteine and the closing phenylalanine or tryptophan. A D gene is named only where the DNA matches it firmly. Only some rows state a clone size, as once, few, many or a class for expanded clones.

- | TRBJ2-7 | TRBV3-1/TRBV3-2 | TRBD2 | TGTGCCAGCAGCCAAGGACTAGCGGAGATCTACGAGCAGTACTTC | CASSQGLAEIYEQYF
- | TRBJ1-6 | TRBV5-6 | - | TGTGCCAGCAGCCGATACCTCAGGGACTCTTCACCCCTCCACTTT | CASSRYLRDSSPLHF
- | TRBJ1-5 | TRBV19 | TRBD1 | TGTGCCAGCCGCCCGTCGAGGGACAGGGGTGGCAATCAGCCCCAGCATTTT | CASRPSRDRGGNQPQHF
- | TRBJ1-1 | TRBV24-1 | TRBD1 | TGTGCCACCTCTATAGGGGGCCTTGGGAACACTGAAGCTTTCTTT | CATSIGGLGNTEAFF
- | TRBJ2-5 | TRBV2 | TRBD1 | TGTGCCAGCAGTGATGACAGGGGGTTCGCAGAGACCCAGTACTTC | CASSDDRGFAETQYF
- | TRBJ2-1 | TRBV9 | - | TGTGCCAGCAGCGTACTTTCTACCAATGAGCAGTTCTTC | CASSVLSTNEQFF
- | TRBJ1-1 | TRBV5-1 | - | TGCGCCAGCACCGGAGACAGCCCCAGGAACACTGAAGCTTTCTTT | CASTGDSPRNTEAFF
- | TRBJ2-5 | TRBV30 | - | TGTGCCTGGAGTCCCGGTAATCCCCAAGAGACCCAGTACTTC | CAWSPGNPQETQYF
- | TRBJ1-6 | TRBV6-5 | - | TGTGCCAGCAAAAGGGGCAGCCAAAATTCACCCCTCCACTTT | CASKRGSQNSPLHF
- | TRBJ2-7 | TRBV7-6 | TRBD1 | TGTGCCAGCAGCTTGGACAGGGGACCTTCCTACGAGCAGTACTTC | CASSLDRGPSYEQYF
- | TRBJ1-6 | TRBV7-8 | - | TGTGCCAGCAGCTTACAACCAGGGGCGGATTCACCCCTCCACTTT | CASSLQPGADSPLHF
- | TRBJ2-7 | TRBV29-1 | - | TGCAGCGTTGGAGGGCCAGAGACCTACGAGCAGTACTTC | CSVGGPETYEQYF
- | TRBJ2-1 | TRBV6-5 | TRBD1 | TGTGCCAGCAGGGGGGGACAGGGGGCCTACAATGAGCAGTTCTTC | CASRGGQGAYNEQFF
once | TRBJ1-5 | TRBV28 | - | TGTGCCAGCAGTTTATCGGGCGGGGGCAATCAGCCCCAGCATTTT | CASSLSGGGNQPQHF
- | TRBJ2-6 | TRBV27 | - | TGTGCCAGCAGTTCCTACTCTGGGGCCAACGTCCTGACTTTC | CASSSYSGANVLTF
- | TRBJ2-6 | TRBV5-1 | - | TGCGCCAGCAGCTTGTTGTCTCCTGGGGCCAACGTCCTGACTTTC | CASSLLSPGANVLTF
- | TRBJ2-1 | TRBV6-6 | - | TGTGCCAGCAGTTACTCGAACCGGGTGGGTGAGCAGTTCTTC | CASSYSNRVGEQFF
- | TRBJ2-7 | TRBV1 | - | TGCACCAGCAGCCAGACGGGAGGGACTAGCGGGTACGAGCAGTACTTC | CTSSQTGGTSGYEQYF
- | TRBJ1-2 | TRBV5-1 | TRBD1 | TGCGCCAGCAGCCCTAGACAGGGGCAGGATGGCTACACCTTC | CASSPRQGQDGYTF
- | TRBJ1-2 | TRBV10-2 | TRBD1 | TGCGCCAGCAGTAGATTCCAGGACAGGGGAGAGGGCTACACCTTC | CASSRFQDRGEGYTF
- | TRBJ2-1 | TRBV11-2 | TRBD1 | TGTGCCAGCAGCTACGCCGGGGACAGTTCGGATGAGCAGTTCTTC | CASSYAGDSSDEQFF
- | TRBJ2-5 | TRBV19 | - | TGTGCCAGTAGTATGGGAGCCGGTGAAGAGACCCAGTACTTC | CASSMGAGEETQYF
once | TRBJ1-2 | TRBV10-3 | TRBD1 | TGTGCCATCAGTGATACGCTCGGGACAGGGAATGGCTACACCTTC | CAISDTLGTGNGYTF
- | TRBJ2-7 | TRBV10-3 | TRBD1 | TGTGCCATCAGTGAGGGGACAGGGGGCAGGGAGCAGTACTTC | CAISEGTGGREQYF
- | TRBJ1-6 | TRBV3-1/TRBV3-2 | - | TGTGCCAGCAGCCCCGACAGAGACTATAATTCACCCCTCCACTTT | CASSPDRDYNSPLHF
- | TRBJ2-5 | TRBV5-1 | TRBD2 | TGCGCCAGCAGCTACGGCGGGGGGGGCAGCTTAGAGACCCAGTACTTC | CASSYGGGGSLETQYF
- | TRBJ1-1 | TRBV20-1 | - | TGCAGTGCGGAGCGCGCGGCTTTCTTT | CSAERAAFF
- | TRBJ2-5 | TRBV7-2 | - | TGTGCCAGCAGCACTGGACGGGGGTACCAAGAGACCCAGTACTTC | CASSTGRGYQETQYF
medium-sized | TRBJ1-2 | TRBV5-1 | TRBD1 | TGCGCCAGCAGCTTAGAGGGACAGCACTATGGCTACACCTTC | CASSLEGQHYGYTF
- | TRBJ1-5 | TRBV9 | TRBD1 | TGTGCCAGCAGCGCCCCCGGGACAGGCAATCAGCCCCAGCATTTT | CASSAPGTGNQPQHF
- | TRBJ2-4 | TRBV4-1 | TRBD2 | TGCGCCAGCAGCCAAGATACTGGGGGGAGGGTGGCCAAAAACATTCAGTACTTC | CASSQDTGGRVAKNIQYF
once | TRBJ1-2 | TRBV12-5 | TRBD1 | TGTGCTAGTGGTTTGACCCGACAGGGGGCGTTCAGCTATGGCTACACCTTC | CASGLTRQGAFSYGYTF
- | TRBJ2-3 | TRBV5-1 | TRBD2 | TGCGCCAGCAGCTTGGGTCCGGGAGGGAACACAGATACGCAGTATTTT | CASSLGPGGNTDTQYF
- | TRBJ2-4 | TRBV10-3 | TRBD1 | TGTGCCATCAGTCTCGACAGGGGCTTTGGCAAAAACATTCAGTACTTC | CAISLDRGFGKNIQYF
- | TRBJ2-7 | TRBV29-1 | TRBD1 | TGCAGCGTCCGGGACAGGCTGACCTACGAGCAGTACTTC | CSVRDRLTYEQYF
once | TRBJ2-2 | TRBV24-1 | - | TGTGCCACCAGTGATTACAGGGTCCCCGGGGAGCTGTTTTTT | CATSDYRVPGELFF
once | TRBJ2-3 | TRBV6-2/TRBV6-3 | TRBD2 | TGTGCCAGCAGTTACGGGAGGGCCAATACGCAGTATTTT | CASSYGRANTQYF
few | TRBJ1-1 | TRBV28 | TRBD1 | TGTGCCAGCAGTGCCCCGACAGGGAGAACTGAAGCTTTCTTT | CASSAPTGRTEAFF
once | TRBJ2-5 | TRBV28 | TRBD2 | TGTGCCAGCGGGCGGGGGAGCTTTCAAGAGACCCAGTACTTC | CASGRGSFQETQYF
- | TRBJ1-3 | TRBV5-1 | TRBD1 | TGCGCCAGCAGCTTGGGGACCCGGACAGGGAACTCTGGAAACACCATATATTTT | CASSLGTRTGNSGNTIYF
- | TRBJ1-6 | TRBV6-5 | TRBD1 | TGTGCCAGCAGTAAACAGGGGGCCTCGGGTTCACCCCTCCACTTT | CASSKQGASGSPLHF
- | TRBJ1-3 | TRBV25-1 | TRBD1 | TGTGCCAGCAGGGTCGGGACAGGCTCTGGAAACACCATATATTTT | CASRVGTGSGNTIYF
- | TRBJ2-3 | TRBV9 | - | TGTGCCAGCAGCGTAATACTAGAAGGTCCAGATACGCAGTATTTT | CASSVILEGPDTQYF
- | TRBJ2-7 | TRBV5-1 | - | TGCGCCAGCAGCTTGGCGTCTACCTACGAGCAGTACTTC | CASSLASTYEQYF